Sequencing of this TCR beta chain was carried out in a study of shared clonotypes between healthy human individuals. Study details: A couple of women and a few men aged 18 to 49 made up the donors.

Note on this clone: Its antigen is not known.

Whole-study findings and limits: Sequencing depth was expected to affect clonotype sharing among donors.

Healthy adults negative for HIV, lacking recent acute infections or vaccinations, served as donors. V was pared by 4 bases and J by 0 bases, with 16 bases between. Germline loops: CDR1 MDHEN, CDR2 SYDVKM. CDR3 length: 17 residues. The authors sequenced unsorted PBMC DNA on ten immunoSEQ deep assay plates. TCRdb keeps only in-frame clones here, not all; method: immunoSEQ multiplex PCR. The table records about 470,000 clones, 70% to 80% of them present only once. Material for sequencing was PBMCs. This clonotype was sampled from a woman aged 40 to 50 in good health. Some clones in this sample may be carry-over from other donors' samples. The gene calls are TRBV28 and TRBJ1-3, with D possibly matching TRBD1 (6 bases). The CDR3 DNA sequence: TGTGCCAGCAGTTCCATCGGGGGCGCAATCTCTGGAAACACCATATATTTT. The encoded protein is CASSSIGGAISGNTIYF.